This record looks at one T cell receptor (beta chain) sequence and its context. The PCR was carried out with 60 Vbeta primers and 13 Jbeta primers. Using immunoSEQ multiplex PCR, the repertoire was profiled, and TCRdb retains in-frame clones only, with some absent. The sample lists over 85,000 clones; about three quarters were seen once. V was clipped by 5 bases and J by 11 bases, with 9 bases between them. CDR3 length: 10 amino acids. Germline V gene lookup returns CDR1 MNHNY and CDR2 SVGAGI (reference sequence). The sample belongs to a study of cytomegalovirus exposure and HLA in healthy donors. The sample was PBMCs. The TCR comes from a woman aged 55-70 years in good health and CMV-seropositive. This chain joins TRBV6-6 and TRBJ2-5; D not resolved. The CDR3 nucleotides read TGTGCCAGCAGTGACTTAGAGCAGTACTTC. This gives the protein CASSDLEQYF.